This record looks at one TCR beta chain sequence and its context. What it binds is not known. The data originate from a study of T cell repertoires in cytomegalovirus infection. Study-wide points: HLA-C-restricted CMV-specific TCR beta clonotypes prevailed in the ex vivo response.

CDR1 is DFQATT, CDR2 SNEGSKA, per germline (reference sequence). The V gene end was trimmed by 3 bases and the J gene end by 4 bases; junction bases not matched to a gene: 7. CDR3 length equals 15 residues. TCRdb recomputed calls from the reads with MiXCR, one row per CDR3 protein. Altogether about 130,000 distinct CDR3 sequences are present, 20% to 30% being singletons, with the ten largest covering around 32%. The sample comprised PBMCs, sequenced either directly or after in vitro stimulation (not recorded which). This clonotype was sampled from a human donor in good health (CMV status not recorded). Some clones in this sample may be carry-over from other donors' samples. The V call is TRBV20-1, the J call TRBJ2-3, with 10 bases lining up with TRBD2. CDR3 region: CSASGLAGEPDTQYF. CDR3 nucleotides: TGCAGTGCTAGTGGTCTAGCGGGAGAACCAGATACGCAGTATTTT.